The 4 T cell receptor beta chains presented below share a single source sample, sequenced in a study of control samples from healthy donors and cancer patients (dated by TCRdb to 2020 to 2022). Library creation used the immunoSEQ multiplex PCR assay. The table was pulled from immuneACCESS by TCRdb, which kept in-frame rearrangements only. Such tables lose some clones; where checked, under half of the loss comes from unresolved V genes, and the rest has no known cause. The sample table lists about 100,000 clones, less than 90% of them with a count of one. The ten largest account for 15% to 20% of the sample. Sequencing was performed on blood. The source is a woman aged 45 to 65 in good health.

The genes are TRBV9 and TRBJ2-2, with 9 bases that match TRBD2. The V gene end was trimmed by 0 bases and the J gene end by 4 bases; junction bases not matched to a gene: 13. From germline, CDR1 is SGDLS and CDR2 YYNGEE. The CDR3 loop spans 19 amino acids. The CDR3 loop reads CASSVGSPYSGSPTGELFF. The CDR3 nucleotides are TGTGCCAGCAGCGTAGGGTCCCCCTATAGCGGGAGCCCCACCGGGGAGCTGTTTTTT. The complete variable domain, with remaining parts taken from reference TRBV9 and TRBJ2-2, reads DSGVTQTPKHLITATGQRVTLRCSPRSGDLSVYWYQQSLDQGLQFLIQYYNGEERAKGNILERFSAQQFPDLHSELNLSSLELGDSALYFCASSVGSPYSGSPTGELFFGEGSRLTVL.

V and J are TRBV14 and TRBJ1-2; D is possibly TRBD1 (6 bases). There are 16 residues in the CDR3. Germline-derived CDR1 and CDR2 are SGHDN and FVKESK. The V end was cut by 2 bases, the J end by 5 bases, with 18 bases between. The CDR3 DNA follows: TGTGCCAGCAGCCAAACTTACAGGGAGGCAACGTATGGCTACACCTTC. Translation: CASSQTYREATYGYTF.

The chain uses TRBV19 and TRBJ1-1; tentative D call: TRBD1 (6 bases). Germline values: CDR1 LNHDA, CDR2 SQIVND (reference sequence). The CDR3 runs 16 residues. With 3 bases removed from V and 7 bases from J, the gap between germline ends came to 21 bases. The CDR3 is CASSILQGPGDGEAFF. The CDR3 bases are TGTGCCAGTAGTATTCTCCAGGGGCCGGGGGATGGTGAAGCTTTCTTT.

The V and J genes are TRBV23-1 and TRBJ1-2; D may be TRBD1 (6 bases). Being an ORF, TRBV23-1 has a function that is uncertain. CDR3 length: 13 residues. The V end was cut by 9 bases, the J end by 2 bases, with 13 bases between. The CDR3 region has the DNA TGCGCCAGTCCGGGACACCACAACTATGGCTACACCTTC. This codes for CASPGHHNYGYTF.